Shown below are 17 T cell receptor beta chains from a single sample sequenced in a study of T cells in Graves' hyperthyroidism and ophthalmopathy. Amplification targeted TCR beta CDR3 regions from RNA transcripts. The HTBI primer set served for first-round RT-PCR of the TCR CDR3. TCRdb recomputed calls from the multiplex PCR reads with MiXCR, one row per CDR3 protein. The sample includes about 380,000 distinct CDR3 sequences, more than 14% of them seen just once. The specimen sequenced was blood. These TCRs come from a woman in her 30s with Graves' ophthalmopathy.

This clonotype was counted many times. The genes are TRBV20-1 and TRBJ2-1, with TRBD2 matching over 13 bases. V shed 5 bases, J shed 10 bases, and the junction held 11 bases outside the gene matches. This CDR3 is 15 amino acids long. CDR1 and CDR2 from the germline V gene are DFQATT and SNEGSKA (reference sequence). CDR3 coding DNA: TGCAGTGCTCCTATCCCCACTAGCGGGGGGGAGGAGCAGTTCTTC. As protein: CSAPIPTSGGEEQFF.

This clonotype has ten or more counts. The J gene is TRBJ2-4, the V gene TRBV24-1; D is undetermined. With 2 bases removed from V and 8 bases from J, the gap between germline ends came to 9 bases. This CDR3 has 13 amino acids. Germline loops: CDR1 KGHDR, CDR2 SFDVKD. The CDR3 DNA follows: TGTGCCACCAGTGATTCTATATCGGACATTCAGTACTTC. Its protein product is CATSDSISDIQYF.

The chain has TRBV19 and TRBJ1-5; D unresolved. CDR1 and CDR2 from the germline V gene are LNHDA and SQIVND (reference sequence). CDR3 length: 18 residues. Between the trimmed V and J ends, which lost 3 bases and 0 bases, there was a span of 18 bases. Here the CDR3 DNA reads TGTGCCAGTAGTATGGCCTCTGTGCGCCCAAATAGCAATCAGCCCCAGCATTTT. As protein: CASSMASVRPNSNQPQHF.

This clonotype was detected ten times or more. The V gene is TRBV11-2, the J gene TRBJ2-7; D possibly uses TRBD1 or TRBD2 (6 bases each). The V and J ends lost 1 base and 5 bases respectively, with 12 bases between them. The germline V gene encodes CDR1 SGHAT and CDR2 FQNNGV. The CDR3 extends over 14 amino acids. The DNA for the CDR3 is TGTGCCAGCAGCTTAGGTGGGGGGCCCAACGAGCAGTACTTC. This sequence encodes CASSLGGGPNEQYF.

This clonotype was counted between two and nine times. V is TRBV25-1 and J is TRBJ2-1, with 7 bases identical to TRBD1. Unmatched junction bases numbered 7, after V lost 7 bases and J lost 7 bases. Germline assignment: CDR1 MGHDK and CDR2 SYGVNS. The CDR3 contains 13 residues. Here the CDR3 reads CASKRTGDNEQFF. The CDR3 DNA follows: TGTGCCAGCAAGAGGACAGGCGATAATGAGCAGTTCTTC.

J is TRBJ1-6 and V is TRBV28, with D maybe TRBD1 (6 bases). The CDR3 sequence is 19 residues long. Germline V gives CDR1 MDHEN, CDR2 SYDVKM. Trimming pared 0 bases from V and 8 bases from J, leaving 23 bases between. In nucleotides, the CDR3 is TGTGCCAGCAGTTTATGGATATTTTCAGGGGAAGTCTGGGATTCACCCCTCCACTTT. This translates into CASSLWIFSGEVWDSPLHF. The variable domain in full, completed from reference TRBV28 and TRBJ1-6, reads DVKVTQSSRYLVKRTGEKVFLECVQDMDHENMFWYRQDPGLGLRLIYFSYDVKMKEKGDIPEGYSVSREKKERFSLILESASTNQTSMYLCASSLWIFSGEVWDSPLHFGNGTRLTVT.

This clonotype was counted many times. The chain combines TRBV4-1 with TRBJ2-7, with no clear D. CDR1 and CDR2 (germline): MGHRA, YSYEKL. The CDR3 is made up of 14 amino acids. V lost 5 bases and J lost 1, with 12 bases in between. In DNA form, the CDR3 reads TGCGCCAGCAGCGTCAGTCTTGGGTCCTACGAGCAGTACTTC. The encoded protein is CASSVSLGSYEQYF.

There are many counts of this clonotype. The genes are TRBV7-3 and TRBJ2-2, with a weak D call TRBD2 (6 bases). The CDR3 has 15 residues. Germline V gene lookup returns CDR1 SGHTA and CDR2 FQGTGA. Deletions cut 1 base from V and 3 bases from J, with 9 bases between. Here the CDR3 reads CASSLKPSDTGELFF. CDR3 coding DNA: TGTGCCAGCAGCTTAAAGCCTAGCGACACCGGGGAGCTGTTTTTT.

This clonotype has ten or more counts. V usage is TRBV20-1 and J usage is TRBJ2-5, with D tentatively TRBD1 (6 bases). V was trimmed by 6 bases and J by 1 base, leaving 12 bases between them. CDR1 is DFQATT and CDR2 is SNEGSKA in the germline V gene (reference sequence). The CDR3 has 13 amino acids. CDR3 region: CSANRDTQETQYF. CDR3 in DNA: TGCAGTGCAAACCGGGACACCCAAGAGACCCAGTACTTC.

This sequence joins TRBV20-1 and TRBJ2-1, with D unresolved. Trimming took 6 bases from V and 9 from J, leaving 9 bases between them. The CDR3 spans 10 residues. Germline loops: CDR1 DFQATT, CDR2 SNEGSKA (reference sequence). CDR3 sequence: CSAMSREQFF. The CDR3 bases are TGCAGTGCCATGAGTCGTGAGCAGTTCTTC.

In its sample, this clonotype was seen many times. The genes are TRBV5-1 and TRBJ1-1, with D unresolved. This CDR3 comprises 14 residues. Germline V gene sequence: CDR1 SGHRS, CDR2 YFSETQ. Trimming shortened V by 1 base and J by 7 bases, and 14 bases separated the two germline ends. The CDR3 DNA sequence: TGCGCCAGCAGCTTGACTTTGTATGTCGATGAAGCTTTCTTT. It yields the protein CASSLTLYVDEAFF. Based on the CDR3 plus reference TRBV5-1 and TRBJ1-1, the full variable domain is KAGVTQTPRYLIKTRGQQVTLSCSPISGHRSVSWYQQTPGQGLQFLFEYFSETQRNKGNFPGRFSGRQFSNSRSEMNVSTLELGDSALYLCASSLTLYVDEAFFGQGTRLTVV.

The table lists this clonotype with many counts. The chain is built from TRBV7-2 and TRBJ2-2; TRBD1 aligns across 8 bases. With V trimmed by 6 bases and J by 7 bases, 4 bases remained unmatched. Per the germline V gene, CDR1 is SGHTA and CDR2 is FQGNSA. This CDR3 contains 13 residues. The CDR3 DNA reads TGTGCCAGCAGGGACAGGGTATACGGGGAGCTGTTTTTT. Its protein is CASRDRVYGELFF.

A few counts support this clonotype. The V gene is TRBV24-1, the J gene TRBJ1-4; tentative D call: TRBD1 (6 bases). The V end was cut by 9 bases, the J end by 3 bases, with 22 bases between. CDR1 KGHDR and CDR2 SFDVKD come from the germline V gene. The CDR3 has 17 amino acids. CDR3 DNA sequence: TGTGCCACCTCCCCGGGAAAGGGGGTCTCGTCTAATGAAAAACTGTTTTTT. It is translated as CATSPGKGVSSNEKLFF.

The V and J genes are TRBV7-2 and TRBJ2-5; 7 nucleotides line up with TRBD1. Germline trimming cut 5 bases from V and 7 bases from J; bases unmatched to any gene: 13. Germline-derived CDR1 and CDR2 are SGHTA and FQGNSA. The CDR3 consists of 15 residues. The CDR3 loop is CASSNPTGFKGTQYF. Written as DNA, the CDR3 is TGTGCCAGCAGCAACCCGACAGGGTTTAAAGGGACCCAGTACTTC.

This clonotype was found many times. The rearrangement uses TRBV20-1 and TRBJ1-6; tentatively, D is TRBD1 (6 bases). CDR1 is DFQATT and CDR2 is SNEGSKA in the germline V gene (reference sequence). V lost 0 bases to trimming and J lost 8 bases, with 23 bases between them. The CDR3 runs to 18 residues. The CDR3 is CSARDEPGHGTSDSPLHF. The DNA for the CDR3 is TGCAGTGCTAGAGATGAACCGGGACACGGGACTTCGGATTCACCCCTCCACTTT.

At least ten counts were recorded for this clonotype. The chain employs TRBV9 and TRBJ1-2, with no clear D. Per the germline V gene, CDR1 is SGDLS and CDR2 is YYNGEE. The CDR3 totals 11 residues. The V gene lost 3 bases and the J gene lost 7 bases, with 7 bases spanning the gap. The CDR3 is CASSAHGGYTF. The CDR3 region has the DNA TGTGCCAGCAGCGCCCACGGTGGCTACACCTTC.

The chain carries TRBV30 and TRBJ1-2; 9 bases are a match to TRBD1. Trimming took 4 bases from V and 8 from J; bases not matched to a gene: 11. The CDR3 is 14 residues long. Germline V gene sequence: CDR1 GTSNPN, CDR2 SVGIG (reference sequence). The CDR3 loop is CAWNSGDRVRGYTF. The CDR3 DNA sequence: TGTGCCTGGAACTCGGGGGACAGGGTTCGAGGCTACACCTTC. The full variable domain, in which reference TRBV30 and TRBJ1-2 provide the parts outside the CDR3, is SQTIHQWPATLVQPVGSPLSLECTVEGTSNPNLYWYRQAAGRGLQLLFYSVGIGQISSEVPQNLSASRPQDRQFILSSKKLLLSDSGFYLCAWNSGDRVRGYTFGSGTRLTVV.